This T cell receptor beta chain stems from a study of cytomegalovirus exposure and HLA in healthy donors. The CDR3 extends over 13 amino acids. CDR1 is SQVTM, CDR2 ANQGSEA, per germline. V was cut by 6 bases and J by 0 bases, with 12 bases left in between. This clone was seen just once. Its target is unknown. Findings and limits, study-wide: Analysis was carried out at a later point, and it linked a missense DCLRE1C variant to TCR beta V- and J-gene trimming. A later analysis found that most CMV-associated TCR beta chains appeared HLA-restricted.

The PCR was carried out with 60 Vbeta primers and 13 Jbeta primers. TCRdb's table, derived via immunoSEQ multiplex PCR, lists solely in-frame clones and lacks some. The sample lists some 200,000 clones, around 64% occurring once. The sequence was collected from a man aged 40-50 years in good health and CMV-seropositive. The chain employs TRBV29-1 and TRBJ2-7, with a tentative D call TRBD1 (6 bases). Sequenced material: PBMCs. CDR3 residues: CSVRDTSSYEQYF. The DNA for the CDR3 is TGCAGCGTCAGGGACACTAGCTCCTACGAGCAGTACTTC.